Listed below are T cell receptor beta chains from one sample, sequenced in a study of read filtering for tumor transcriptome and immune sequencing. TCRdb re-called the reads through MiXCR, storing one row per CDR3 protein. The sample has tens of thousands of distinct CDR3 sequences, approximately 12% seen once. Sequenced: a population of CD138-negative cells sorted from bone marrow. Receptors were obtained from a donor aged 40 or over with multiple myeloma. Each CDR3 is given with its conserved first and last residue. The D gene is left open where the match is weak. Clone size is shown for a subset of rows, as once, few, many or a class of expanded clone.

D gene | J gene | clone size | V gene | CDR3 DNA | CDR3 protein
NA | TRBJ1-3 | NA | TRBV6-5 | TGTGCCAGCAGTTACTCCTTTACTTCGAGCTCTGGAAACACCATATATTTT | CASSYSFTSSSGNTIYF
NA | TRBJ1-5 | many | TRBV7-9 | TGTGCCAGCAGCTTTGGCCCTTCGGGAAATAGCAATCAGCCCCAGCATTTT | CASSFGPSGNSNQPQHF
TRBD1 | TRBJ2-1 | many | TRBV20-1 | TGCAGTGCTAGGAGGCAGGGGGCGATCTCCTACAATGAGCAGTTCTTC | CSARRQGAISYNEQFF
NA | TRBJ2-1 | many | TRBV9 | TGTGCCAGCAGCGGTACAGGGACGGCCTACAATGAGCAGTTCTTC | CASSGTGTAYNEQFF
TRBD2 | TRBJ2-5 | many | TRBV7-8 | TGTGCCAGCATGAACGGGAGGGCCAGTTGGGAGACCCAGTACTTC | CASMNGRASWETQYF
NA | TRBJ1-1 | many | TRBV29-1 | TGCAGCGTTGAAGAGCACGGGATTGAAGCTTTCTTT | CSVEEHGIEAFF
TRBD1 | TRBJ2-5 | many | TRBV14 | TGTGCCAGCAGCCAACGACCTGGGACAGGGCGGAGGTCGGAGACCCAGTACTTC | CASSQRPGTGRRSETQYF
TRBD1 | TRBJ2-2 | many | TRBV6-2/TRBV6-3 | TGTGCCAGCAGTCTACGGGGACAGAGCACCGGGGAGCTGTTTTTT | CASSLRGQSTGELFF
NA | TRBJ2-5 | many | TRBV10-3 | TGTGCCATCAGTGCGAGTTACCAAGAGACCCAGTACTTC | CAISASYQETQYF
TRBD2 | TRBJ2-7 | many | TRBV10-3 | TGTGCCATCAGTGAGGGGACTAGCGGGAGTACGGCGGAGCAGTACTTC | CAISEGTSGSTAEQYF
NA | TRBJ2-7 | many | TRBV18 | TGTGCCAGCTCCCCCATCGGGGTCTACGAGCAGTACTTC | CASSPIGVYEQYF
NA | TRBJ1-1 | many | TRBV10-3 | TGTGCCATCAGTGTTCAGGGATGGGGTAAGGGGAACACTGAAGCTTTCTTT | CAISVQGWGKGNTEAFF
NA | TRBJ1-5 | many | TRBV7-2 | TGTGCCAGCAGCCCTAGTGGGGTCCGCAATCAGCCCCAGCATTTT | CASSPSGVRNQPQHF
NA | TRBJ1-1 | many | TRBV5-1 | TGCGCCAGCAGCTCCCTCTCAGGGAGGAACACTGAAGCTTTCTTT | CASSSLSGRNTEAFF
NA | TRBJ2-7 | many | TRBV6-2/TRBV6-3 | TGTGCCAGCAGTTACTCGCTAAACCGGGCGGTTTTGGAGCAGTACTTC | CASSYSLNRAVLEQYF
NA | TRBJ2-3 | many | TRBV12-3/TRBV12-4 | TGTGCCAGCTCTTTCTCAGATACGCAGTATTTT | CASSFSDTQYF
NA | TRBJ2-5 | many | TRBV29-1 | TGCAGCGTTGTTAAGGGAGCGGAGACCCAGTACTTC | CSVVKGAETQYF
NA | TRBJ2-5 | many | TRBV11-2 | TGTGCCAGCAGCTTAGAAGCAGCGCCCCAAGAGACCCAGTACTTC | CASSLEAAPQETQYF
TRBD2 | TRBJ2-1 | few | TRBV20-1 | TGTAGTGCGGAACTAGCGGGAGGACGAGGGGAGGAGCAGTCCTTC | CSAELAGGRGEEQSF
TRBD1 | TRBJ1-4 | many | TRBV12-3/TRBV12-4 | TGTGCCAGCAGTTCAGCAGGGGGCCTGGAAAAACTGTTTTTT | CASSSAGGLEKLFF
NA | TRBJ2-7 | many | TRBV29-1 | TGCAGCGTCTCGGGGGGGGACAGATTATCCTACGAGCAGTACTTC | CSVSGGDRLSYEQYF
NA | TRBJ2-3 | many | TRBV29-1 | TGCAGCGTTCTAACAGAACGCACAGATACGCAGTATTTT | CSVLTERTDTQYF
NA | TRBJ2-7 | many | TRBV6-6 | TGTGCCAGCAGTTACTCGAGAGGCTACGAGCAGTACTTT | CASSYSRGYEQYF
NA | TRBJ2-7 | few | TRBV11-2 | TGTGCCAGCAGCTTAGATGGGGAACAGGGCGGCGAGCAGTACTTC | CASSLDGEQGGEQYF
NA | TRBJ2-7 | many | TRBV6-2/TRBV6-3 | TGTGCCAGCAGTCAAGCTAAGTTGTTAAGCTCCTACGAGCAGTACTTC | CASSQAKLLSSYEQYF
TRBD2 | TRBJ2-1 | many | TRBV7-2 | TGTGCCAGCAGCTCGACTGGGGACTACGAGCAGTTCTTC | CASSSTGDYEQFF
NA | TRBJ2-1 | many | TRBV18 | TGTGCCAGCTCACCACCCGACAGGTCCTACAATGAGCAGTTCTTC | CASSPPDRSYNEQFF
NA | TRBJ2-6 | many | TRBV30 | TGTGCCTGGAGTCCCCCCTCTGGGGCCAACGTCCTGACTTTC | CAWSPPSGANVLTF
TRBD1 | TRBJ2-3 | many | TRBV19 | TGTGCCAGTTGGGATCAGGGGGCAACAGATACGCAGTATTTT | CASWDQGATDTQYF
NA | TRBJ2-2 | medium-sized | TRBV12-3/TRBV12-4 | TGTGCCAGCAGTTTAGTAATCTCGGACACCGGGGAGCTGTTTTTT | CASSLVISDTGELFF
NA | TRBJ2-1 | many | TRBV9 | TGTGCCAGCAGCGTAGGGGGAGGTAATTACCCTACCGATGAGCAGTTCTTC | CASSVGGGNYPTDEQFF
TRBD1 | TRBJ2-2 | many | TRBV3-1 | TGTGCCAGCAGAGGGACAGGGCTCACCGGGGAGCTGTTTTTT | CASRGTGLTGELFF
NA | TRBJ1-5 | many | TRBV12-3/TRBV12-4 | TGTGCCAGCAGTAACAGGGGCAATCAGCCCCAGCATTTT | CASSNRGNQPQHF
NA | TRBJ2-7 | many | TRBV14 | TGTGCCAGCAGCCACACCTACGAGCAGTACTTC | CASSHTYEQYF
NA | TRBJ2-1 | many | TRBV2 | TGTGCCAGCAAAGAAGACGGCTCCTACAATGAGCAGTTCTTC | CASKEDGSYNEQFF
NA | TRBJ1-1 | many | TRBV5-1 | TGCGCCAGCAGGACCGGGACGGCGATTCCGAACACTGAAGCTTTCTTT | CASRTGTAIPNTEAFF
NA | TRBJ1-1 | many | TRBV29-1 | TGCAGCGTTCGGCAGGGGATCACTGAAGCTTTCTTT | CSVRQGITEAFF
NA | TRBJ2-7 | many | TRBV19 | TGTGCCAGTAGTCAAAGGATCCCTTCGGACGAGCAGTACTTC | CASSQRIPSDEQYF
TRBD2 | TRBJ2-1 | many | TRBV24-1 | TGTGCCACCAGTGATACCGCAGGGAGGGGACGGGTACCCAATGAGCAGTTCTTC | CATSDTAGRGRVPNEQFF
TRBD2 | TRBJ2-7 | NA | TRBV19 | TGTGCCAGGCAGCGGGCGCTAGCGGGCCGAGGGGTCGATGAGCAGTACTTC | CARQRALAGRGVDEQYF
NA | TRBJ2-5 | few | TRBV5-1 | TGCGCCAGCAGCTTTGCTCAAGAGACCCAGTACTTC | CASSFAQETQYF
NA | TRBJ2-3 | many | TRBV18 | TGTGCCAGCTCACCACCGACGGAGGATACGCAGTATTTT | CASSPPTEDTQYF
TRBD2 | TRBJ2-5 | many | TRBV30 | TGTGCCTGGAGTGACGGACTAGCGGGATCAGAGACCCAGTACTTC | CAWSDGLAGSETQYF
NA | TRBJ1-5 | many | TRBV7-2 | TGTGCCAGCAGCCCAAACAGGGTTAGCAATCAGCCCCAGCATTTT | CASSPNRVSNQPQHF
NA | TRBJ1-5 | NA | TRBV18 | TGTGCCAGCTCACCAGGGGTCGCTCAGCCCCAGCATTTT | CASSPGVAQPQHF
NA | TRBJ1-5 | many | TRBV19 | TGTGCCAGTAGTATAGCCCCAGGGACCGGCAATCAGCCCCAGCATTTT | CASSIAPGTGNQPQHF
NA | TRBJ2-5 | few | TRBV5-1 | TGCGCCAGCAGCTTAGGACTCTCAAGAGAGACCCAGTACTTC | CASSLGLSRETQYF
TRBD1 | TRBJ2-1 | many | TRBV12-3/TRBV12-4 | TGTGCCAGCAGTTTAATGGGACAGGGGCCAAATGAGCAGTTCTTC | CASSLMGQGPNEQFF
TRBD2 | TRBJ2-1 | few | TRBV15 | TGTGCCACCAGCACAAGAAAGCAGACTAGCGGGAGGGCCCATGAGCAGTTCTTC | CATSTRKQTSGRAHEQFF
NA | TRBJ2-7 | many | TRBV20-1 | TGCAGTGCTAGGGGGTTCTACGAGCAGTACTTC | CSARGFYEQYF
NA | TRBJ2-3 | many | TRBV20-1 | TGCAGTGCCACGAGGGGCCGCACAGATACGCAGTATTTT | CSATRGRTDTQYF
NA | TRBJ2-1 | many | TRBV5-6 | TGTGCCAGCAGCTTTTTAGGACTCTTATACAATGAGCAGTTCTTC | CASSFLGLLYNEQFF
NA | TRBJ2-2 | many | TRBV29-1 | TGCAGCGTTGATCTACCAGGGTCCGGCACCGGGGAGCTGTTTTTT | CSVDLPGSGTGELFF
NA | TRBJ2-6 | many | TRBV29-1 | TGCAGCGTTGTTTTACTCGGCCACTCTGGGGCCAACGTCCTGACTTTC | CSVVLLGHSGANVLTF